This entry lists 28 T cell receptor beta chains sequenced from one sample in a study of identical twins. TCRdb processed the 5' RACE reads anew with MiXCR; each CDR3 protein has one entry. The table lists about 720,000 distinct CDR3 sequences, around a sixth of them singletons. The same specimen was also included in a second study, on T cells expressing NK-cell markers.

The sequencing input was PBMCs. All receptors derive from a young woman in good health.

This clonotype was observed a few times. The J gene is TRBJ2-4, the V gene TRBV6-2 or TRBV6-3; tentatively, D is TRBD1 or TRBD2 (5 bases each). Germline V gene lookup returns CDR1 MNHEY and CDR2 SVGEGT. This CDR3 comprises 12 residues. The germline V and J ends were trimmed by 5 bases and 10 bases, with 12 bases remaining between them. This CDR3 is CASSDREGIQYF. As DNA, the CDR3 is TGTGCCAGCAGTGACAGAGAGGGGATTCAGTACTTC.

This clonotype was picked up a small number of times. The chain carries TRBV7-2 and TRBJ2-1; 7 bases line up with TRBD1. CDR3 length: 16 amino acids. Germline V gives CDR1 SGHTA, CDR2 FQGNSA. Trimming removed 0 bases from V and 4 bases from J; junction bases left unmatched: 6. CDR3 amino acids: CASSLARGLLYNEQFF. CDR3 nucleotides: TGTGCCAGCAGCTTAGCAAGGGGGCTCCTTTACAATGAGCAGTTCTTC.

The rearrangement joins TRBV18 to TRBJ2-7; possible D gene TRBD2, 6 bases. The CDR3 is 16 amino acids. Trimming removed 4 bases from V and 3 bases from J, with 19 bases in between. CDR1 and CDR2 (germline): KGHSH, LQKENI. CDR3 sequence reads: CASSRAFGSLSYEQYF. The CDR3 DNA reads as TGTGCCAGCTCACGCGCTTTCGGGAGCTTAAGCTACGAGCAGTACTTC. Variable domain in full (rest from reference TRBV18 and TRBJ2-7): NAGVMQNPRHLVRRRGQEARLRCSPMKGHSHVYWYRQLPEEGLKFMVYLQKENIIDESGMPKERFSAEFPKEGPSILRIQQVVRGDSAAYFCASSRAFGSLSYEQYFGPGTRLTVT.

This rearrangement joins TRBV5-1 to TRBJ2-6, with 12 bases fitting TRBD1. The CDR3 extends over 19 amino acids. The trim removed 0 bases at V and 3 bases at J, leaving 7 bases unmatched. The germline gives CDR1 SGHRS, CDR2 YFSETQ. The CDR3 DNA follows: TGCGCCAGCAGCTTGGTGACCGGGACAGGGGGCGGTGGGGCCAACGTCCTGACTTTC. Amino acid sequence: CASSLVTGTGGGGANVLTF.

V gene TRBV12-3 or TRBV12-4 combines with J gene TRBJ1-3; 7 nucleotides align to TRBD1. V lost 6 bases and J lost 0; bases outside the gene matches: 5. CDR3 length equals 15 residues. The CDR3 here is CASRRTGFSGNTIYF. The CDR3 DNA sequence: TGTGCCAGCAGACGGACAGGTTTCTCTGGAAACACCATATATTTT.

The J gene is TRBJ2-4, the V gene TRBV5-8; D might be TRBD2 (7 bases). V lost 4 bases and J 3 bases, leaving 20 bases between the germline ends. Per germline, CDR1 SGHTS and CDR2 YDEGEE. The CDR3 is made up of 17 amino acids. The chain's CDR3 is CASSHPTGREVKNIQYF. The CDR3 DNA follows: TGTGCCAGCAGCCATCCGACAGGTCGGGAGGTCAAAAACATTCAGTACTTC.

This clonotype was observed a handful of times. The J gene is TRBJ2-4, the V gene TRBV7-8; 10 positions agree with TRBD2. In germline, CDR1 is SGHVS, CDR2 FQNEAQ. CDR3 length: 19 residues. The trim removed 0 bases at V and 0 bases at J, leaving 8 bases unmatched. The CDR3 DNA reads TGTGCCAGCAGCTTAGCGATGGCTAGCGGGGGCCGAGCCAAAAACATTCAGTACTTC. It codes for CASSLAMASGGRAKNIQYF.

In this sample, this clonotype turned up a few times. CDR3 coding DNA: TGCAGTGCTAGAGATCCGGGGTCGGGGCCCTACGAGCAGTACTTC. It yields the protein CSARDPGSGPYEQYF. V gene TRBV20-1 combines with J gene TRBJ2-7; D is perhaps TRBD1 or TRBD2 (5 bases each). Germline V gives CDR1 DFQATT, CDR2 SNEGSKA (reference sequence). Deletions cut 0 bases from V and 2 bases from J, with 14 bases between. The CDR3 contains 15 residues.

CDR3 sequence reads: CASSGPWGGRSAGELFF. As DNA, the CDR3 is TGTGCCAGCAGCGGGCCTTGGGGCGGGAGGTCCGCCGGGGAGCTGTTTTTT. The rearrangement links TRBV9 to TRBJ2-2; TRBD2 agrees at 8 bases. J was trimmed by 6 bases and V by 3 bases; bases with no gene match: 13. This CDR3 has 17 residues. Germline V gene data show CDR1 as SGDLS and CDR2 as YYNGEE.

This sequence joins TRBV9 and TRBJ2-2, with TRBD2 identical over 7 bases. With V trimmed by 0 bases and J by 0 bases, 5 bases remained unmatched. The CDR3 has 17 residues. Germline CDR1 SGDLS, CDR2 YYNGEE. In DNA, the CDR3 is TGTGCCAGCAGCGTAGCTGGCCTAGCGGCGAACACCGGGGAGCTGTTTTTT. This gives the protein CASSVAGLAANTGELFF. Combining the CDR3 with reference TRBV9 and TRBJ2-2 gives the whole variable domain DSGVTQTPKHLITATGQRVTLRCSPRSGDLSVYWYQQSLDQGLQFLIQYYNGEERAKGNILERFSAQQFPDLHSELNLSSLELGDSALYFCASSVAGLAANTGELFFGEGSRLTVL.

The V gene is TRBV27, the J gene TRBJ2-3; D might be TRBD1 (6 bases). This CDR3 has 14 amino acids. Germline lookup yields CDR1 MNHEY and CDR2 SMNVEV (reference sequence). Trimming shortened V by 1 base and J by 4 bases, and 9 bases separated the two germline ends. Here the CDR3 DNA reads TGTGCCAGCAGTTTATGGGCAGGGGCAGATACGCAGTATTTT. Translating it yields CASSLWAGADTQYF.

The J gene is TRBJ2-2, the V gene TRBV5-1, with 8 positions matching TRBD1. The germline gives CDR1 SGHRS, CDR2 YFSETQ. The CDR3 has 15 amino acids. J lost 3 bases, V lost 4 bases, and 5 bases had no gene match. The CDR3 DNA follows: TGCGCCAGCAGCCTATCGACAGGGGACACCGGGGAGCTGTTTTTT. As protein: CASSLSTGDTGELFF.

The genes are TRBV6-5 and TRBJ1-4, with D unclear. V was pared by 3 bases and J by 4 bases, with 9 bases between. There are 14 residues in the CDR3. Germline V gene sequence: CDR1 MNHEY, CDR2 SVGAGI. CDR3 bases: TGTGCCAGCAGTTATTTCGGTAGTAATGAAAAACTGTTTTTT. Encoded protein: CASSYFGSNEKLFF.

This chain joins TRBV6-1 and TRBJ1-5; 7 nucleotides align to TRBD1. This CDR3 is built from 16 residues. CDR1 and CDR2 from the germline V gene are MNHNS and SASEGT. Unmatched junction bases numbered 13, after V lost 7 bases and J lost 4 bases. The CDR3 DNA reads TGTGCCAGCACCTCGCGGGAAGCAGGGGGGAATCAGCCCCAGCATTTT. Translation: CASTSREAGGNQPQHF.

In its sample, this clonotype was seen many times. The chain combines TRBV10-3 with TRBJ1-2, with TRBD1 matching over 8 bases. The CDR3 is 14 residues long. The J segment lost 7 bases and the V segment lost 4 bases, leaving 8 bases of the junction unmatched. Germline lookup yields CDR1 ENHRY and CDR2 SYGVKD. CDR3 residues: CAISAVGTGTGYTF. The DNA for the CDR3 is TGTGCCATCAGTGCCGTCGGGACAGGTACTGGCTACACCTTC.

The chain links TRBV28 to TRBJ2-1, with no clear D. V gave up 4 bases and J gave up 4 bases, with 17 bases separating them. Germline loops: CDR1 MDHEN, CDR2 SYDVKM. The CDR3 totals 16 residues. In nucleotides, the CDR3 is TGTGCCAGCAGTTCAATCCGGGCCCAGACATACAATGAGCAGTTCTTC. This sequence encodes CASSSIRAQTYNEQFF.

The chain uses TRBV6-1 and TRBJ2-2, with TRBD2 matching over 10 bases. Trimming at V came to 5 bases and at J to 3 bases, leaving 9 bases not matched to a gene. CDR1 and CDR2 (germline): MNHNS, SASEGT. The CDR3 has 17 residues. The CDR3 DNA reads as TGTGCCAGCAGTCGTAATAGCGGGGGGTCATACACCGGGGAGCTGTTTTTT. Protein product: CASSRNSGGSYTGELFF.

In its sample, this clonotype was seen once. The chain has TRBV7-3 and TRBJ2-3; 11 positions agree with TRBD1. The CDR3 has 15 amino acids. Per the germline V gene, CDR1 is SGHTA and CDR2 is FQGTGA. J gave up 4 bases and V 4 bases, and 4 bases lay outside the gene matches. This chain's CDR3 is CASSWTGGAADTQYF. The CDR3 DNA reads TGTGCCAGCAGCTGGACAGGGGGCGCCGCAGATACGCAGTATTTT.

The chain couples TRBV6-1 to TRBJ1-1; D is possibly TRBD1 (6 bases). This CDR3 region has 14 residues. The germline V gene has CDR1 MNHNS and CDR2 SASEGT. V lost 4 bases, J lost 3 bases, and 12 bases lay in between. The CDR3 reads CASSVSQGYTEAFF. The CDR3, as DNA: TGTGCCAGCAGTGTATCACAGGGCTACACTGAAGCTTTCTTT.

This clonotype was recorded a few times. V and J are TRBV3-1 and TRBJ2-5, with 7 bases identical to TRBD2. The ends lost 4 bases at V and 3 bases at J; junction bases unmatched: 8. The germline V gene has CDR1 LGHDT and CDR2 YNNKEL (reference sequence). The CDR3 length is 15 residues. As DNA, the CDR3 is TGTGCCAGCAGCCTCTGGATGGCGGGGGAAGAGACCCAGTACTTC. Translating gives CASSLWMAGEETQYF.

This clonotype has more than one count but fewer than ten. The chain is built from TRBV20-1 and TRBJ2-1, with D unresolved. The CDR3 extends over 16 amino acids. Trimming pared 1 base from V and 4 bases from J, leaving 17 bases between. Germline V gene sequence: CDR1 DFQATT, CDR2 SNEGSKA (reference sequence). The CDR3 protein is CSARAPGADPYNEQFF. CDR3 in DNA: TGCAGTGCTAGAGCTCCCGGTGCGGATCCATACAATGAGCAGTTCTTC.

The sample holds a few counts of this clonotype. V gene TRBV9 combines with J gene TRBJ2-7, with 10 bases that match TRBD2. The germline gives CDR1 SGDLS, CDR2 YYNGEE. The CDR3 extends over 15 amino acids. J lost 2 bases, V lost 0 bases, and 2 bases had no gene match. The CDR3 is CASSVASGGTYEQYF. CDR3 sequence (DNA): TGTGCCAGCAGCGTAGCTAGCGGGGGCACCTACGAGCAGTACTTC.

This clonotype came up once. The gene calls are TRBV4-2 and TRBJ2-7; tentatively, D is TRBD2 (6 bases). The V gene lost 3 bases and the J gene lost 7 bases, with 19 bases spanning the gap. Germline V gene lookup returns CDR1 LGHNA and CDR2 YNFKEQ. The CDR3 consists of 15 residues. The CDR3 DNA sequence: TGTGCCAGCAGCCAGGGTACGTGGGGGGTGAGAGAGCAGTACTTC. The encoded protein is CASSQGTWGVREQYF.

The chain combines TRBV15 with TRBJ1-6; D is undetermined. CDR3 length: 15 residues. Between the trimmed V and J ends, which lost 1 base and 9 bases, there was a span of 13 bases. The V gene's germline CDR1 is LNHNV and CDR2 YYDKDF (reference sequence). Written as DNA, the CDR3 is TGTGCCACCAGCAGAGGCGGGATCCGGCTTTCACCCCTCCACTTT. This translates into CATSRGGIRLSPLHF.

This clonotype has only a few counts. The V call is TRBV20-1, the J call TRBJ2-3; D is uncertain. Trimming stripped 1 base from V and 6 bases from J, with 8 bases between. CDR1 is DFQATT, CDR2 SNEGSKA, per germline (reference sequence). The CDR3 totals 12 residues. DNA of the CDR3: TGCAGTGCTAGAGTGCCAGTGGATACGCAGTATTTT. It yields the protein CSARVPVDTQYF.

This chain connects TRBV3-1 to TRBJ2-5, with D possibly being TRBD2 (5 bases). The CDR3 sequence is 15 residues long. Germline CDR1 reads LGHDT; CDR2 reads YNNKEL (reference sequence). The V end was cut by 2 bases, the J end by 4 bases, with 14 bases between. In nucleotides, the CDR3 is TGTGCCAGCAGCCAACCTCCTTGGAGGCGAGAGACCCAGTACTTC. Translating it yields CASSQPPWRRETQYF.

The chain recombines TRBV9 with TRBJ2-1; TRBD1 matches at 7 bases. Trimming cost V 4 bases and J 10 bases; bases outside gene matches: 11. The germline gives CDR1 SGDLS, CDR2 YYNGEE. CDR3 size: 14 residues. The CDR3 nucleotides are TGTGCCAGCAGCTCCCCGGACAGGTCGCACGAGCAGTTCTTC. Encoded protein: CASSSPDRSHEQFF.

The chain recombines TRBV7-9 with TRBJ1-1, with TRBD1 identical over 10 bases. Trimming took 5 bases from V and 5 from J; bases not matched to a gene: 5. In germline, CDR1 is SEHNR, CDR2 FQNEAQ (reference sequence). The CDR3 is 14 amino acids. The CDR3 region has the DNA TGTGCCAGCAGCGCGGACAGGGGGGGAACTGAAGCTTTCTTT. Its translation: CASSADRGGTEAFF.